The sequence of this T cell receptor beta chain was determined in a study of control samples from healthy donors and cancer patients. Germline CDR1 WNHNN, CDR2 SYGVQD (reference sequence). The CDR3 is made up of 14 amino acids. V lost 3 bases and J lost 6; bases outside the gene matches: 4. Here immunoSEQ multiplex PCR was the method, and the copy in TCRdb shows in-frame clones only, minus some. Of roughly 400,000 clones in the sample, 90% were seen once. The V and J genes are TRBV10-1 and TRBJ2-7; 11 bases agree with TRBD2. The source material was PBMCs. This clonotype originated in a man in his forties with head and neck cancer. The CDR3 DNA is TGCGCCAGCAGTGACCCGGGGACTAGCGGCGAGCAGTACTTC. Protein sequence: CASSDPGTSGEQYF.